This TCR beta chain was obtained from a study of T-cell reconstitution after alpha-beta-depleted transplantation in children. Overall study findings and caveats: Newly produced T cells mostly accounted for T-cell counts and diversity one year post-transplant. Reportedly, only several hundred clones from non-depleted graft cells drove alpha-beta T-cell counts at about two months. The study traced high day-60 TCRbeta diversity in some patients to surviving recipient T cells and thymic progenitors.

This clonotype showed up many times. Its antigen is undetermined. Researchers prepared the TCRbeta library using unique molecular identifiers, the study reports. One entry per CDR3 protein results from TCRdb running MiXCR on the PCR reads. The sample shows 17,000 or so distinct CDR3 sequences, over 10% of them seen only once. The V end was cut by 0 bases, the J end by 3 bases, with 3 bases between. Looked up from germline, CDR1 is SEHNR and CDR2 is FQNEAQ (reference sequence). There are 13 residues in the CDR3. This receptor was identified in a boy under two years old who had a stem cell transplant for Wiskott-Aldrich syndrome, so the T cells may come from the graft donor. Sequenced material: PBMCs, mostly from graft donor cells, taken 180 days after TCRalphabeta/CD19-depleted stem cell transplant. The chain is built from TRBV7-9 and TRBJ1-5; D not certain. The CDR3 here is CASSLAANQPQHF. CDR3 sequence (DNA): TGTGCCAGCAGCTTAGCGGCCAATCAGCCCCAGCATTTT. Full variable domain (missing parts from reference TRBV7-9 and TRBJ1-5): DTGVSQNPRHKITKRGQNVTFRCDPISEHNRLYWYRQTLGQGPEFLTYFQNEAQLEKSRLLSDRFSAERPKGSFSTLEIQRTEQGDSAMYLCASSLAANQPQHFGDGTRLSIL.